Presented here are 26 T cell receptor beta chains from one specimen sequenced in a study of blood T cells in healthy people across ages. A sample-barcoded 5' primer and a J-beta primer mix were used in a second PCR of about 6 to 11 cycles. MiXCR, run by TCRdb on the 5' RACE reads, gives a single entry per CDR3 protein. Here the sample spans over 1,200,000 distinct CDR3 sequences, around 59% being singletons. Sequenced material: blood. These receptors all come from a man in his late teens or twenties in good health.

This clonotype was detected a few times. DNA for the CDR3: TGTGCCAGCTCTTATCCGGGACTACTCTACGAGCAGTACTTC. Its translation: CASSYPGLLYEQYF. The chain combines TRBV7-2 with TRBJ2-7, with 7 bases identical to TRBD2. With V trimmed by 8 bases and J by 3 bases, 10 bases remained unmatched. In germline, CDR1 is SGHTA, CDR2 FQGNSA. The CDR3 is made up of 14 amino acids.

As DNA, the CDR3 is TGTGCCAGCAGTTATCGGGCCCGGTCGGGAGATACGCAGTATTTT. It yields the protein CASSYRARSGDTQYF. The rearrangement joins TRBV6-6 to TRBJ2-3; D gene ambiguous. The germline gives CDR1 MNHNY, CDR2 SVGAGI (reference sequence). CDR3 size: 15 residues. Trimming pared 3 bases from V and 5 bases from J, leaving 15 bases between.

The genes are TRBV12-3 or TRBV12-4 and TRBJ1-1, with 8 bases identical to TRBD1. Losses at the gene ends were 6 bases for V and 4 bases for J; bases not matched to a gene: 4. This CDR3 spans 13 amino acids. This chain's CDR3 is CASRPQGGTEAFF. CDR3 nucleotide sequence: TGTGCCAGCAGGCCACAGGGGGGCACTGAAGCTTTCTTT.

V gene TRBV6-5 combines with J gene TRBJ2-1; 9 bases agree with TRBD1. The J call may be wrong; the DNA end is better matched by TRBJ2-7. The CDR3 totals 14 residues. Germline V gene data show CDR1 as MNHEY and CDR2 as SVGAGI. The CDR3 loop reads CASTRDRAYNEQYF. Here the CDR3 DNA reads TGTGCCAGCACCCGGGACAGGGCCTACAATGAGCAGTACTTC.

This clonotype was picked up a small number of times. The rearrangement joins TRBV4-1 to TRBJ2-1; unclear D gene. The germline V gene encodes CDR1 MGHRA and CDR2 YSYEKL. This CDR3 contains 13 residues. Trimming shortened V by 0 bases and J by 6 bases, and 6 bases separated the two germline ends. The CDR3 DNA follows: TGCGCCAGCAGCCAAGAGGGAAGCAATGAGCAGTTCTTC. Its translation: CASSQEGSNEQFF.

The V call is TRBV6-1, the J call TRBJ2-4; possible D gene TRBD2, 5 bases. The germline CDR1 and CDR2 sequences are MNHNS and SASEGT. This CDR3 comprises 17 residues. The V end lost 2 bases, the J end lost 1 base, and 15 bases lay between the germline ends. CDR3 amino acids: CASSELVFGGAKNIQYF. Here the CDR3 DNA reads TGTGCCAGCAGTGAATTGGTTTTTGGCGGGGCCAAAAACATTCAGTACTTC.

The chain combines TRBV6-6 with TRBJ2-1; D is perhaps TRBD1 or TRBD2 (6 bases each). The CDR3 has 15 amino acids. Germline V lookup: CDR1 MNHNY, CDR2 SVGAGI (reference sequence). Trimming stripped 0 bases from V and 7 bases from J, with 13 bases between. This chain's CDR3 is CASSYSGGLGNEQFF. The DNA for the CDR3 is TGTGCCAGCAGTTACTCCGGGGGCTTAGGGAATGAGCAGTTCTTC.

The rearrangement joins TRBV4-3 to TRBJ2-7, with a possible D match to TRBD2 (6 bases). CDR1 and CDR2 (germline): LGHNA, YSLEER. This CDR3 spans 16 amino acids. V was cut by 0 bases and J by 4 bases, with 16 bases left in between. CDR3 sequence reads: CASSQDSLAGRYEQYF. CDR3 sequence (DNA): TGCGCCAGCAGCCAAGATAGTCTGGCAGGGAGGTACGAGCAGTACTTC.

The rearrangement links TRBV6-2 or TRBV6-3 to TRBJ2-4, with 10 bases fitting TRBD2. The CDR3 consists of 15 residues. The V gene end was trimmed by 6 bases and the J gene end by 13 bases; junction bases not matched to a gene: 15. In germline, CDR1 is MNHEY, CDR2 SVGEGT. CDR3: CASSLRGLAVKGQYF. The CDR3 nucleotides read TGTGCCAGCAGCCTCCGCGGACTAGCGGTGAAGGGGCAGTACTTC.

The chain joins TRBV2 to TRBJ2-1; D gene uncertain. V lost 2 bases and J 5 bases, leaving 13 bases between the germline ends. Looked up from germline, CDR1 is SNHLY and CDR2 is FYNNEI. This CDR3 spans 15 amino acids. CDR3 loop: CASSEMRRQDNEQFF. The CDR3, as DNA: TGTGCCAGCAGTGAAATGCGGCGGCAGGACAATGAGCAGTTCTTC.

The chain has TRBV6-5 and TRBJ2-7, with 9 bases that match TRBD2. V gave up 6 bases and J gave up 7 bases; unmatched junction bases: 13. This CDR3 has 15 amino acids. In germline, CDR1 is MNHEY, CDR2 SVGAGI. CDR3 bases: TGTGCCAGCAGCCGCGGGGGGGCCTATGACAATGAGCAGTACTTC. The encoded protein is CASSRGGAYDNEQYF.

The gene calls are TRBV15 and TRBJ2-1; 8 bases agree with TRBD1. With V trimmed by 4 bases and J by 9 bases, 8 bases remained unmatched. The length of the CDR3 is 14 residues. The germline V gene encodes CDR1 LNHNV and CDR2 YYDKDF (reference sequence). The CDR3 sequence: CATSTLDREAEQFF. In nucleotides, the CDR3 is TGTGCCACCAGCACTTTGGACAGGGAGGCTGAGCAGTTCTTC.

The chain is built from TRBV20-1 and TRBJ2-5, with D maybe TRBD2 (5 bases). The CDR3 is 11 amino acids. CDR1 and CDR2 (germline): DFQATT, SNEGSKA (reference sequence). The germline V and J ends were trimmed by 3 bases and 4 bases, with 6 bases remaining between them. CDR3 sequence reads: CSARRVETQYF. The DNA for the CDR3 is TGCAGTGCTAGGCGGGTAGAGACCCAGTACTTC.

The chain uses TRBV6-2 or TRBV6-3 and TRBJ1-2, with D hard to call. The CDR3 covers 14 residues. Germline values: CDR1 MNHEY, CDR2 SVGEGT. The V gene lost 4 bases and the J gene lost 4 bases, with 13 bases spanning the gap. The CDR3, as DNA: TGTGCCAGCAGTTCTTTGGTTCCGATCTATGGCTACACCTTC. It translates to CASSSLVPIYGYTF.

This chain joins TRBV7-2 and TRBJ2-1, with no clear D. CDR3 length: 16 residues. CDR1 and CDR2 from the germline V gene are SGHTA and FQGNSA. The V end lost 0 bases, the J end lost 5 bases, and 14 bases lay between the germline ends. CDR3: CASSLAASRSNNEQFF. CDR3 DNA sequence: TGTGCCAGCAGCTTAGCGGCCAGCCGGTCCAACAATGAGCAGTTCTTC.

The V gene is TRBV20-1, the J gene TRBJ2-1; 8 bases are shared with TRBD2. The CDR3 sequence is 17 residues long. Germline CDR1 DFQATT, CDR2 SNEGSKA (reference sequence). The J segment lost 3 bases and the V segment lost 4 bases, leaving 14 bases of the junction unmatched. DNA for the CDR3: TGCAGTGCTACTCGGGCCCCAGCGGGGGTACACTACAATGAGCAGTTCTTC. It encodes CSATRAPAGVHYNEQFF.

This chain joins TRBV12-3 or TRBV12-4 and TRBJ2-7; 9 bases line up with TRBD1. The CDR3 loop spans 15 amino acids. J was trimmed by 2 bases and V by 5 bases; bases with no gene match: 7. The DNA for the CDR3 is TGTGCCAGCAGTATACCGGACAGGGGCACCTACGAGCAGTACTTC. Its protein product is CASSIPDRGTYEQYF.

The chain links TRBV7-8 to TRBJ1-6; a weak D match, TRBD1 (6 bases). Germline values: CDR1 SGHVS, CDR2 FQNEAQ. V was shortened by 2 bases and J by 8 bases, with 13 bases between the two germline ends. The CDR3 sequence is 15 residues long. CDR3 region: CASSLLDSLDSPLHF. The CDR3 bases are TGTGCCAGCAGCTTATTGGACAGCCTAGATTCACCCCTCCACTTT.

The genes are TRBV5-1 and TRBJ2-5, with 12 bases lining up with TRBD2. Trimming took 4 bases from V and 13 from J; bases not matched to a gene: 11. The CDR3 has 14 amino acids. Germline lookup yields CDR1 SGHRS and CDR2 YFSETQ. The CDR3 here is CASSPGLAGPDSYF. As DNA, the CDR3 is TGCGCCAGCAGCCCGGGACTAGCGGGTCCAGATTCGTACTTC.

J is TRBJ2-6 and V is TRBV7-9; TRBD1 matches at 7 bases. Germline V lookup: CDR1 SEHNR, CDR2 FQNEAQ (reference sequence). CDR3 length: 16 residues. V lost 7 bases to trimming and J lost 6 bases; unmatched junction nucleotides: 12. CDR3: CASTRTGEVLANVLTF. For the CDR3, the DNA is TGTGCCAGCACCCGAACAGGGGAAGTTTTGGCCAACGTCCTGACTTTC.

This clonotype came up a few times. The V and J genes are TRBV7-2 and TRBJ1-1; no firm D call. The V and J ends lost 5 bases and 5 bases respectively, with 15 bases between them. There are 14 residues in the CDR3. Germline values: CDR1 SGHTA, CDR2 FQGNSA. The CDR3 loop reads CASSPQPGGTEAFF. CDR3 sequence (DNA): TGTGCCAGCAGCCCCCAGCCAGGAGGGACTGAAGCTTTCTTT.

The chain has TRBV19 and TRBJ2-1; 9 nucleotides align to TRBD1. This CDR3 has 14 residues. After removal of 0 bases from V and 6 bases from J, the junction contained 0 bases not matched to a gene. CDR1 LNHDA and CDR2 SQIVND come from the germline V gene (reference sequence). CDR3 bases: TGTGCCAGTAGTATAGAGGACAGGGGCAATGAGCAGTTCTTC. Encoded protein: CASSIEDRGNEQFF. The full variable domain, in which reference TRBV19 and TRBJ2-1 provide the parts outside the CDR3, is DGGITQSPKYLFRKEGQNVTLSCEQNLNHDAMYWYRQDPGQGLRLIYYSQIVNDFQKGDIAEGYSVSREKKESFPLTVTSAQKNPTAFYLCASSIEDRGNEQFFGPGTRLTVL.

The chain combines TRBV4-1 with TRBJ2-4; no clear D. The end of the DNA fits TRBJ2-7 better, so the J call may be wrong. This CDR3 comprises 13 residues. Germline CDR1 MGHRA, CDR2 YSYEKL. The CDR3 here is CASSASEGYEQYF. The CDR3 coding sequence is TGCGCCAGCAGCGCCAGTGAAGGGTACGAGCAGTACTTC.

CDR3 in amino acids: CASSGGALNTEAFF. The DNA of the CDR3 is TGTGCCAGCAGCGGGGGTGCGCTGAACACTGAAGCTTTCTTT. V usage is TRBV13 and J usage is TRBJ1-1; weak D call: TRBD1 (5 bases). This CDR3 region has 14 residues. Trimming took 5 bases from V and 0 from J, leaving 10 bases between them. Germline V gene data show CDR1 as PRHDT and CDR2 as FYEKMQ (reference sequence).

The CDR3 loop is CASSPRVAGGGDTQYF. CDR3 coding DNA: TGTGCCAGCAGTCCGCGGGTAGCGGGGGGTGGAGATACGCAGTATTTT. V usage is TRBV2 and J usage is TRBJ2-3, with 10 bases aligning to TRBD2. There are 16 residues in the CDR3. CDR1 and CDR2 (germline): SNHLY, FYNNEI. Trimming removed 5 bases from V and 5 bases from J; junction bases left unmatched: 10.

The chain joins TRBV6-1 to TRBJ1-4; tentatively, D is TRBD1 (6 bases). The germline V and J ends were trimmed by 3 bases and 6 bases, with 20 bases remaining between them. Germline V CDR1 and CDR2: MNHNS, SASEGT. The CDR3 contains 17 residues. CDR3 amino acids: CASSDQGSQRKYEKLFF. The CDR3 DNA sequence: TGTGCCAGCAGTGACCAGGGGTCACAACGTAAATATGAAAAACTGTTTTTT.